The source of this T cell receptor (beta chain) is a study of T-cell memory formation after mild COVID-19. TCRdb called the 5' RACE reads again in MiXCR, with one record for every CDR3 protein. The table includes 300,000 to 350,000 distinct CDR3 sequences, 13% detected once. CDR3 size: 19 residues. Unmatched junction bases numbered 13, after V lost 1 base and J lost 2 bases. Germline V lookup: CDR1 SGHTA, CDR2 FQGNSA. Sequencing was carried out using PBMCs or a T cell subset sorted from them (not recorded which). V usage is TRBV7-2 and J usage is TRBJ1-4; 7 nucleotides align to TRBD1. This clonotype was obtained from a man between 18 and 35 years old who had mild COVID-19 (a few samples of this study predate the infection). Cell type and time point are not known. In nucleotides, the CDR3 is TGTGCCAGCAGCTTAGTACTCCCCGGTCAGGGGGACACTAATGAAAAACTGTTTTTT. This gives the protein CASSLVLPGQGDTNEKLFF.